These 30 T cell receptor beta chains share one sample of origin, sequenced in a study of cytomegalovirus exposure and HLA in healthy donors. Researchers ran the PCR with 60 Vbeta and 13 Jbeta primers. Profiling relied on immunoSEQ multiplex PCR, and the TCRdb table lists in-frame clones only, not all of them. The sample shows some 120,000 clones, more than 65% of them seen only once. The sequenced sample was PBMCs. Source of these receptors: a woman aged 40 to 50 in good health and CMV-seropositive.

This clone was detected only a few times. The CDR3: CAWSGTGEQPQHF. DNA for the CDR3: TGTGCCTGGAGTGGGACAGGGGAACAGCCCCAGCATTTT. The V call is TRBV30, the J call TRBJ1-5; 9 positions agree with TRBD1. Germline V gene lookup returns CDR1 GTSNPN and CDR2 SVGIG (reference sequence). V shed 1 base and J 7 bases; nucleotides not matched to a gene: 2. The CDR3 runs to 13 residues.

This clone was seen just once. The chain joins TRBV7-9 to TRBJ1-5, with 10 bases matching TRBD1. The CDR3 loop spans 15 amino acids. Unmatched junction bases numbered 10, after V lost 5 bases and J lost 9 bases. CDR1 SEHNR and CDR2 FQNEAQ come from the germline V gene (reference sequence). CDR3 DNA: TGTGCCAGCAGCCCAACTAGACAGGGGGCAAGGCCCCAGCATTTT. It encodes CASSPTRQGARPQHF. The variable domain in full, completed from reference TRBV7-9 and TRBJ1-5, reads DTGVSQNPRHKITKRGQNVTFRCDPISEHNRLYWYRQTLGQGPEFLTYFQNEAQLEKSRLLSDRFSAERPKGSFSTLEIQRTEQGDSAMYLCASSPTRQGARPQHFGDGTRLSIL.

This clone was detected only once. This sequence joins TRBV11-2 and TRBJ1-1; possible D gene TRBD1, 5 bases. Germline V gene data show CDR1 as SGHAT and CDR2 as FQNNGV. There are 13 residues in the CDR3. Trimming took 4 bases from V and 6 from J, leaving 12 bases between them. The CDR3 here is CASSSRVIAEAFF. The DNA for the CDR3 is TGTGCCAGCAGCTCCAGGGTCATCGCTGAAGCTTTCTTT. Variable domain in full (rest from reference TRBV11-2 and TRBJ1-1): EAGVAQSPRYKIIEKRQSVAFWCNPISGHATLYWYQQILGQGPKLLIQFQNNGVVDDSQLPKDRFSAERLKGVDSTLKIQPAKLEDSAVYLCASSSRVIAEAFFGQGTRLTVV.

CDR3 DNA sequence: TGCGCCAGCAGCTTGGCGGGCTCCTACAATGAGCAGTTCTTC. Protein sequence: CASSLAGSYNEQFF. This sequence joins TRBV5-1 and TRBJ2-1, with D unclear. There are 14 residues in the CDR3. V lost 0 bases to trimming and J lost 0 bases, with 4 bases between them. The V gene's germline CDR1 is SGHRS and CDR2 YFSETQ.

CDR3 sequence (DNA): TGTGCCAGCAGTGTACACGAGGGAGGACAAGATACGCAGTATTTT. This codes for CASSVHEGGQDTQYF. The chain combines TRBV25-1 with TRBJ2-3; tentative D call: TRBD2 (6 bases). Trimming removed 4 bases from V and 5 bases from J, with 16 bases in between. This CDR3 contains 15 residues. Germline V gives CDR1 MGHDK, CDR2 SYGVNS.

The chain joins TRBV6-6 to TRBJ2-7, with D hard to call. In germline, CDR1 is MNHNY, CDR2 SVGAGI (reference sequence). V lost 6 bases, J lost 0 bases, and 15 bases lay in between. CDR3 size: 15 residues. CDR3 residues: CASSLDPTFSYEQYF. CDR3 DNA: TGTGCCAGCAGCTTAGACCCGACTTTCTCCTACGAGCAGTACTTC.

The CDR3 DNA reads TGCGCCAGCAGTCCCTCGGGACAGGGGCTCGAGCAGTACTTC. Its protein is CASSPSGQGLEQYF. The rearrangement links TRBV5-1 to TRBJ2-7, with 10 bases aligning to TRBD1. The CDR3 spans 14 residues. The germline gives CDR1 SGHRS, CDR2 YFSETQ. The J segment lost 6 bases and the V segment lost 5 bases, leaving 8 bases of the junction unmatched.

V gene TRBV5-6 combines with J gene TRBJ2-7, with 8 bases matching TRBD2. Germline CDR1 and CDR2: SGHDT and YYEEEE. The V segment lost 0 bases and the J segment 3 bases; nucleotides outside the gene matches: 5. The CDR3 has 15 amino acids. CDR3 protein: CASSLGLLAGYEQYF. The CDR3 DNA sequence: TGTGCCAGCAGCTTGGGTTTGCTAGCGGGCTACGAGCAGTACTTC. Using reference TRBV5-6 and TRBJ2-7 for the parts outside the CDR3, the full variable domain is DAGVTQSPTHLIKTRGQQVTLRCSPKSGHDTVSWYQQALGQGPQFIFQYYEEEERQRGNFPDRFSGHQFPNYSSELNVNALLLGDSALYLCASSLGLLAGYEQYFGPGTRLTVT.

The rearrangement joins TRBV4-2 to TRBJ2-7, with D perhaps matching TRBD2 (6 bases). This CDR3 is built from 15 residues. Deletions cut 0 bases from V and 3 bases from J, with 12 bases between. The germline V gene has CDR1 LGHNA and CDR2 YNFKEQ. Here the CDR3 DNA reads TGTGCCAGCAGCCAAGACGTTGGTAGCGGCTACGAGCAGTACTTC. Its protein is CASSQDVGSGYEQYF.

The chain links TRBV5-1 to TRBJ2-3; D not certain. This CDR3 is built from 13 residues. The ends were cut back, 3 bases at V and 0 bases at J, with 5 bases in the middle. The germline CDR1 and CDR2 sequences are SGHRS and YFSETQ. DNA for the CDR3: TGCGCCAGCAGCTCACAGAGCACAGATACGCAGTATTTT. Residues: CASSSQSTDTQYF.

The genes are TRBV6-6 and TRBJ2-3, with D uncertain. The V and J ends lost 4 bases and 3 bases respectively, with 8 bases between them. The germline gives CDR1 MNHNY, CDR2 SVGAGI (reference sequence). The CDR3 sequence is 13 residues long. The CDR3 loop is CASSLPGTDTQYF. For the CDR3, the DNA is TGTGCCAGCAGTTTACCCGGGACAGATACGCAGTATTTT.

The chain has TRBV6-1 and TRBJ1-5; D is possibly TRBD1 (5 bases). Per the germline V gene, CDR1 is MNHNS and CDR2 is SASEGT. V was trimmed by 4 bases and J by 3 bases, leaving 7 bases between them. The CDR3 is 13 amino acids. This CDR3 reads CASSGQPNQPQHF. The CDR3 bases are TGTGCCAGCAGTGGACAGCCCAATCAGCCCCAGCATTTT.

The V gene is TRBV4-2, the J gene TRBJ2-7; 10 bases agree with TRBD1. Germline values: CDR1 LGHNA, CDR2 YNFKEQ. The CDR3 consists of 15 residues. V shed 1 base and J 4 bases; nucleotides not matched to a gene: 4. CDR3 loop: CASSQGEDRGYEQYF. DNA for the CDR3: TGTGCCAGCAGCCAAGGAGAGGACAGGGGGTACGAGCAGTACTTC.

The chain couples TRBV6-5 to TRBJ2-1; TRBD1 is a possible D gene (5 bases). Trimming shortened V by 6 bases and J by 8 bases, and 20 bases separated the two germline ends. The CDR3 is made up of 15 amino acids. CDR1 and CDR2 from the germline V gene are MNHEY and SVGAGI. CDR3 in amino acids: CASSRLRSRAYEQFF. CDR3 bases: TGTGCCAGCAGCCGACTGAGGAGCAGGGCCTATGAGCAGTTCTTC.

The gene calls are TRBV4-1 and TRBJ2-3, with 10 bases aligning to TRBD1. Germline loops: CDR1 MGHRA, CDR2 YSYEKL. V gave up 4 bases and J gave up 3 bases; unmatched junction bases: 1. The CDR3 spans 14 residues. The CDR3 bases are TGCGCCAGCAGCCCGGACAGGGGGACAGATACGCAGTATTTT. Translated: CASSPDRGTDTQYF.

Sample share makes this clone medium-sized. The chain combines TRBV6-1 with TRBJ2-2, with 14 bases lining up with TRBD2. The CDR3 runs 15 residues. V lost 6 bases to trimming and J lost 8 bases; unmatched junction nucleotides: 5. CDR1 MNHNS and CDR2 SASEGT come from the germline V gene. The CDR3: CASRGLAGVGGELFF. In DNA form, the CDR3 reads TGTGCCAGCAGGGGACTAGCGGGAGTAGGAGGGGAGCTGTTTTTT.

This chain uses TRBV6-6 with TRBJ1-2; no reliable D call. CDR1 MNHNY and CDR2 SVGAGI come from the germline V gene (reference sequence). The CDR3 has 14 amino acids. V was clipped by 5 bases and J by 2 bases, with 12 bases between them. The CDR3 DNA is TGTGCCAGCAGTGCGGGCGGGTCAAACTATGGCTACACCTTC. Amino acids: CASSAGGSNYGYTF.

This clone came up once. The chain is built from TRBV29-1 and TRBJ2-5; D is perhaps TRBD2 (5 bases). The J call is doubtful: the DNA matches TRBJ2-7 better. CDR3 length: 13 residues. The germline gives CDR1 SQVTM, CDR2 ANQGSEA. In nucleotides, the CDR3 is TGCAGCGTAACTAAGACTGGACTGGACGAGCAGTACTTC. It yields the protein CSVTKTGLDEQYF.

J is TRBJ2-3 and V is TRBV18, with a possible D match to TRBD2 (6 bases). The CDR3 sequence is 15 residues long. V was clipped by 0 bases and J by 1 base, with 8 bases between them. In germline, CDR1 is KGHSH, CDR2 LQKENI. This CDR3 reads CASSPPSGGTDTQYF. In DNA, the CDR3 is TGTGCCAGCTCACCACCTTCGGGGGGCACAGATACGCAGTATTTT.

The gene calls are TRBV27 and TRBJ2-7; possible D gene TRBD2, 5 bases. V was trimmed by 2 bases and J by 5 bases, leaving 10 bases between them. Germline CDR1 and CDR2: MNHEY and SMNVEV (reference sequence). This CDR3 spans 13 amino acids. The CDR3 DNA reads TGTGCCAGCAGTTTACCCGGGAACCACGAGCAGTACTTC. Protein sequence: CASSLPGNHEQYF.

CDR3 protein: CSARARDTQYF. DNA for the CDR3: TGCAGTGCTAGAGCCCGTGATACGCAGTATTTT. The chain employs TRBV20-1 and TRBJ2-3; D uncertain. The CDR3 has 11 residues. Looked up from germline, CDR1 is DFQATT and CDR2 is SNEGSKA (reference sequence). V was shortened by 1 base and J by 6 bases, with 5 bases between the two germline ends.

The J gene is TRBJ2-7, the V gene TRBV28; 11 bases match TRBD2. Germline CDR1 MDHEN, CDR2 SYDVKM. After removal of 6 bases from V and 5 bases from J, the junction contained 3 bases not matched to a gene. The CDR3 is made up of 13 amino acids. The CDR3 DNA reads as TGTGCCAGCAGACTGACTAGCGGGAACGAGCAGTACTTC. Its translation is CASRLTSGNEQYF.

The chain links TRBV5-1 to TRBJ2-1, with D tentatively TRBD2 (6 bases). CDR1 is SGHRS and CDR2 is YFSETQ in the germline V gene. The CDR3 spans 17 residues. Trimming took off 4 bases at V and 1 base at J, with 18 bases between the two ends. Here the CDR3 reads CASSAGRGTESYNEQFF. The CDR3 nucleotides are TGCGCCAGCAGCGCGGGCCGGGGGACCGAATCCTACAATGAGCAGTTCTTC.

Concerning this clone: Other DNA sequences in the same sample also yield this CDR3. The rearrangement uses TRBV11-2 and TRBJ2-7; no clear D gene. V lost 1 base, J lost 1 base, and 5 bases lay in between. CDR1 is SGHAT and CDR2 is FQNNGV in the germline V gene. This CDR3 is built from 13 residues. The CDR3 DNA is TGTGCCAGCAGCTTAGCCAGTTCCTACGAGCAGTACTTC. Translation: CASSLASSYEQYF.

This rearrangement joins TRBV7-9 to TRBJ2-7, with D perhaps TRBD1 (5 bases). CDR3 length: 15 residues. V lost 0 bases to trimming and J lost 0 bases, with 9 bases between them. Germline CDR1 and CDR2: SEHNR and FQNEAQ (reference sequence). The CDR3 DNA reads as TGTGCCAGCAGCTTAGCCCCGGACACCTCCTACGAGCAGTACTTC. Protein sequence: CASSLAPDTSYEQYF.

The chain combines TRBV28 with TRBJ2-1; D gene unclear. V was shortened by 3 bases and J by 10 bases, with 10 bases between the two germline ends. The germline V gene has CDR1 MDHEN and CDR2 SYDVKM. The CDR3 is 12 amino acids. The CDR3 DNA follows: TGTGCCAGCAGTTTCCTTCTAGTAGAGCAGTTCTTC. Translated, it gives CASSFLLVEQFF.

The rearrangement joins TRBV7-2 to TRBJ2-7; 9 bases match TRBD1. The CDR3 loop spans 16 amino acids. Germline V gives CDR1 SGHTA, CDR2 FQGNSA. Unmatched junction bases numbered 7, after V lost 1 base and J lost 3 bases. In nucleotides, the CDR3 is TGTGCCAGCAGCTTAGGGATACAGGGGGCTAACTACGAGCAGTACTTC. It is translated as CASSLGIQGANYEQYF.

In this sample, this clone turned up a few times. The chain is built from TRBV2 and TRBJ1-5, with TRBD1 matching over 10 bases. This CDR3 contains 15 residues. Germline CDR1 is SNHLY and CDR2 is FYNNEI. V shed 6 bases, J shed 0 bases, and the junction held 2 bases outside the gene matches. CDR3 residues: CASRRQGASNQPQHF. In DNA, the CDR3 is TGTGCCAGCAGGAGACAGGGGGCTAGCAATCAGCCCCAGCATTTT. Combining the CDR3 with reference TRBV2 and TRBJ1-5 gives the whole variable domain EPEVTQTPSHQVTQMGQEVILRCVPISNHLYFYWYRQILGQKVEFLVSFYNNEISEKSEIFDDQFSVERPDGSNFTLKIRSTKLEDSAMYFCASRRQGASNQPQHFGDGTRLSIL.

This rearrangement joins TRBV6-1 to TRBJ1-2, with a weak D call TRBD1 (6 bases). The CDR3 runs 14 residues. Per the germline V gene, CDR1 is MNHNS and CDR2 is SASEGT. The V end lost 8 bases, the J end lost 6 bases, and 19 bases lay between the germline ends. The CDR3 nucleotides read TGTGCCAGCCTCCCCGGGACACAAGGCGATGGCTACACCTTC. As protein: CASLPGTQGDGYTF.

The J gene is TRBJ2-5, the V gene TRBV5-1, with 14 bases aligning to TRBD2. The trim removed 4 bases at V and 5 bases at J, leaving 10 bases unmatched. Germline CDR1 is SGHRS and CDR2 is YFSETQ. This CDR3 has 17 amino acids. CDR3 sequence: CASSPTSGRAGDETQYF. Written as DNA, the CDR3 is TGCGCCAGCAGCCCGACTAGCGGGAGGGCCGGAGATGAGACCCAGTACTTC.